This TCR beta chain emerged from a study of T-cell memory formation after mild COVID-19 (dated by TCRdb to the early 2020s). A note on the overall study: TCR sequence clusters from the two donors were largely donor specific. T-cell clones expanding and contracting after mild COVID-19 in a couple of donors were tracked by longitudinal TCRalpha and TCRbeta repertoire sequencing. The cohort comprised two young, previously healthy adult volunteers, one female and one male. Overall study outcomes, separate from this receptor: Some responding clones were found in pre-infection memory, which suggests that pre-existing cross-reactive memory T cells took part in the SARS-CoV-2 response. Clones that contracted from day 15 to 85 showed balanced CD4/CD8 phenotypes, whereas a second wave of clones that expanded from day 15 to 37 leaned towards CD4+. Contracting CD4+ clones were located mainly in the CM and EM memory subsets, whereas CD8+ clones were found to be enriched in EMRA. The study covered only a couple of mild cases, and larger cohorts including severe cases with pre-infection samples were considered necessary. SARS-CoV-2 specificity was not confirmed for the second-wave clones peaking on day 37.

The CDR3, cysteine through phenylalanine, is 15 amino acids long. Only CDR3 DNA remains: 45 bases, in frame from the first base. V lost 3 bases and J lost 6 bases, and the count of bases not matched to a germline gene is 4. CDR1 and CDR2 were assigned from the germline V gene as SGHTA and FQGNSA. This clonotype came up a few times. The antigen it recognizes is unknown. It has no much larger one-base neighbor in the sample; base qualities were not kept. Sequenced on an Illumina NovaSeq 6000. TCRalpha and TCRbeta cDNA libraries were constructed by 5'RACE with constant-segment primers, with sample barcodes and unique molecular identifiers being introduced. RNA was extracted from every sample with Trizol reagent. The libraries were amplified in two PCR steps, and the second step added a second sample barcode and Illumina TruSeq adapters. Sequencing of libraries was performed on an Illumina NovaSeq with 2 x 150 bp paired-end reads. The authors processed their data as follows. Reads were demultiplexed and collapsed into UMI-guided consensus sequences with migec v1.2.7. Using mixcr v2.1.11, UMI consensuses were aligned to TRA and TRB V and J templates and then assembled into clonotypes. Clonotypes were classified as expanded or contracted when called significant by both edgeR and NoisET, with noise models trained on biological replicates. edgeR calls used a false discovery rate-adjusted p below 0.01 and a log2 fold-change threshold of 1. As an exploratory analysis of dynamics, max-normalized trajectories of the 1000 most abundant clonotypes were examined by PCA with hierarchical clustering. The CD4 or CD8 phenotype of responding clones was assigned using the separately sequenced CD4+ and CD8+ repertoires. TCRdb cleaned the public reads at Q25 with fastp, built clones with MiXCR and kept in-frame beta chains. Each CDR3 protein appears once, grouped with its most common genes and DNA. The V and J calls were determined by TCRdb, not by the authors. Here the sample has roughly 80,000 distinct CDR3 sequences; roughly 25% occur a single time. Of the sample, over 40% falls within the top ten clones.

Ficoll-Paque density gradient centrifugation was used to isolate PBMCs. This TCR was recovered from a man aged 18-30 years who had mild COVID-19 (a few samples of this study predate the infection). The sample titles of this study are shuffled in the database, so cell type and time point are left out; the donor was told from shared clones. The sequencing sample was made of PBMCs or a T cell subset sorted from them (not recorded which). The chain employs TRBV7-2 and TRBJ2-1; TRBD2 fits 11 bases in the junction. The CDR3 reads CASSLGGTSGNEQFF. The DNA reads as follows: TGTGCCAGCAGCTTGGGGGGGACTAGCGGCAATGAGCAGTTCTTC.